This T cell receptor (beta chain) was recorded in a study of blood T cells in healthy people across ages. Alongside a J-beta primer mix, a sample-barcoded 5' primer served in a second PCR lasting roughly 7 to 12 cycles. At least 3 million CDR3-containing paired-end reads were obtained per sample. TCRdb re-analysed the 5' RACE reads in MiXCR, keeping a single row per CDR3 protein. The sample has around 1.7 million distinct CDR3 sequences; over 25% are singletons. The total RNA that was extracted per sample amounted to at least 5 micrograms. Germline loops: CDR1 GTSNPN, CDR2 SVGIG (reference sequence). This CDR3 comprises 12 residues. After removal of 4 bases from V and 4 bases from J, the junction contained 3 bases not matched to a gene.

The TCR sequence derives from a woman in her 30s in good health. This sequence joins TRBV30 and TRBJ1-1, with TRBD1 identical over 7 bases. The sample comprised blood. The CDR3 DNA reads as TGTGCCTGGAAACCAGGGGGCACTGAAGCTTTCTTT. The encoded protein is CAWKPGGTEAFF.